This T cell receptor beta chain was documented in a study of control samples from healthy donors and cancer patients. The ends were cut back, 6 bases at V and 9 bases at J, with 14 bases in the middle. Germline values: CDR1 ENHRY, CDR2 SYGVKD. The CDR3 is 13 residues long. Profiling relied on immunoSEQ multiplex PCR, and the TCRdb table lists in-frame clones only, not all of them. The data hold 150,000 to 200,000 clones, with roughly 89% observed a single time. This TCR was sampled from a man aged 25-45 years in good health. This rearrangement joins TRBV10-3 to TRBJ2-2, with TRBD2 as a possible D gene (6 bases). The sample was blood. The CDR3 bases are TGTGCCATCAGCGGGACTCCCAGCTGGGAGCTGTTTTTT. The encoded protein is CAISGTPSWELFF.